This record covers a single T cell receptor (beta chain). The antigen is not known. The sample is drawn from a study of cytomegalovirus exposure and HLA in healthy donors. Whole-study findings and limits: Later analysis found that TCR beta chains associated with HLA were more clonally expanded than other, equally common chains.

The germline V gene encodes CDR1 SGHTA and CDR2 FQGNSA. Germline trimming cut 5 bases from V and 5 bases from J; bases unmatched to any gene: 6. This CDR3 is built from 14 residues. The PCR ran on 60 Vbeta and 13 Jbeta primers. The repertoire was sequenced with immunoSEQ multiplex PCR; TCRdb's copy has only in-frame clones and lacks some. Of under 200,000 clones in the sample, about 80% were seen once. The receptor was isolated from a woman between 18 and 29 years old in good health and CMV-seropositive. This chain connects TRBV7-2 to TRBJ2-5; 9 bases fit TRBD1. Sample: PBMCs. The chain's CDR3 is CASSPDRGAETQYF. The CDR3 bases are TGTGCCAGCAGCCCGGACAGGGGAGCTGAGACCCAGTACTTC.